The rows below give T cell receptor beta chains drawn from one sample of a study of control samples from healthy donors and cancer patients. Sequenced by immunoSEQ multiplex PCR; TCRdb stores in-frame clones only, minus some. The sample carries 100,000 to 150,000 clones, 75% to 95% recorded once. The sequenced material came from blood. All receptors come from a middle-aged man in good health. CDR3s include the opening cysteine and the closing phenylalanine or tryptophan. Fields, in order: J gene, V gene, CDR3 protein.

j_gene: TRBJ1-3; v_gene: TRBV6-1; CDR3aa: CASSEVHVGHGGNTIYF
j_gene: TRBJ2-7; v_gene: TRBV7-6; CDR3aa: CASSLAGGYEQYF
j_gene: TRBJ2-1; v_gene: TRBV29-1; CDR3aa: CSAPLAGAGNEQFF
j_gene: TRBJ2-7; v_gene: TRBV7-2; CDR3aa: CASSSTGTGIYEQYF
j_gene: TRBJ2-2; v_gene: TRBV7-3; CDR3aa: CASSPTSGNTGELFF
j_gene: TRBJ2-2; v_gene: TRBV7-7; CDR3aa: CASSPDLINTGELFF
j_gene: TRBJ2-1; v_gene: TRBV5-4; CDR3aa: CASSLAGDMNEQFF
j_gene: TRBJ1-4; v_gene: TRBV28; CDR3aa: CASSGTGTNEKLFF
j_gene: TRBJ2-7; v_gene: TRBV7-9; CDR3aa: CASSNLLSYEQYF
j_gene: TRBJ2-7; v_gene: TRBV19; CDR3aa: CASSMGRDGEQYF
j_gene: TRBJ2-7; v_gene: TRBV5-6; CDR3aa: CASSLTGELSYEQYF
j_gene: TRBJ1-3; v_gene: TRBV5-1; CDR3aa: CASSDPQSSGNTIYF
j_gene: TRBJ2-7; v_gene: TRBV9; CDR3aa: CASSVGGRLGDYEQYF
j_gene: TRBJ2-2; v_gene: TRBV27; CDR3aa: CASSLWAAGELFF
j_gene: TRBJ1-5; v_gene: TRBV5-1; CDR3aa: CASSFGTGEQPQHF
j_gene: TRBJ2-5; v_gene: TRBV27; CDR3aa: CASSPDTHQETQYF
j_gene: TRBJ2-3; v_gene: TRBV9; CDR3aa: CASSGALGRADTQYF
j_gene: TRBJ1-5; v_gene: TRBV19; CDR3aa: CASSIEHQIYSNQPQHF
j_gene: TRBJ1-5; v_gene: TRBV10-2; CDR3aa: CASRGQGAQPQHF
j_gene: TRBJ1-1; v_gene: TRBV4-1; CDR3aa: CASSPAFDNTEAFF
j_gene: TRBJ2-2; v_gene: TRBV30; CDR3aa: CAWREFTGELFF
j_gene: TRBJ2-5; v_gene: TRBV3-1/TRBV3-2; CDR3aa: CASRHQPGAETQYF
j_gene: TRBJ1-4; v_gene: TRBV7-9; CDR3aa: CASSGRTGGPVLGKLFF
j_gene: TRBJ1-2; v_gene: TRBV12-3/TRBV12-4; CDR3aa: CASSGFHGDGYTF
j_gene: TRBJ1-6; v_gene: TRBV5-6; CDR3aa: CASSGGQGDYSPLHF
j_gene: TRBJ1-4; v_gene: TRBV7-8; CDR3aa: CASSLIAINEKLFF
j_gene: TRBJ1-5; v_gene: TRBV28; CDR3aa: CASSPSTGGSNQPQHF